Given below is one TCR beta chain in context. Deletions cut 1 base from V and 1 base from J, with 13 bases between. The length of the CDR3 is 16 residues. From germline, CDR1 is LGHNA and CDR2 YSLEER. These data are taken from a study of STAT5B mutations in CD4+ large granular lymphocyte leukemia. Profiling relied on immunoSEQ multiplex PCR, and the TCRdb table lists in-frame clones only, not all of them. The sample consists of about 34,000 clones, 76% of them appearing once. The gene calls are TRBV4-3 and TRBJ1-1; D remains ambiguous. Material: CD4+ T cells from blood buffy coats. The sequence was obtained from a human donor in good health. The DNA of the CDR3 is TGCGCCAGCAGCCAAGGTCAAGCCCTGGGGAACACTGAAGCTTTCTTT. It translates to CASSQGQALGNTEAFF.